This paragraph reports one T cell receptor beta chain. Its antigen is unknown. CDR3 length: 14 residues. Trimming cost V 3 bases and J 2 bases, with 8 bases left between them. This entry is derived from a study of breast tumors, draining lymph nodes, adjacent tissues. Findings of the study overall: Tumor T cell lymph node origin was a supported hypothesis, not proven.

Samples came from axillary lymph nodes draining the breast cancer. TCRdb reanalysed the multiplex PCR reads using MiXCR and keeps one entry per CDR3 protein. The profile shows about 130,000 distinct CDR3 sequences, about 22% of them singletons. The receptor comes from a female donor with breast cancer. Some clones in this sample may be carry-over from other donors' samples. Sequences were obtained from axillary lymph node tissue. The rearrangement uses TRBV12-3 or TRBV12-4 and TRBJ2-4; D not resolved. Written as DNA, the CDR3 is TGTGCCAGCAGTTTGGCCCCCCCCAAAAACATTCAGTACTTC. This translates into CASSLAPPKNIQYF.